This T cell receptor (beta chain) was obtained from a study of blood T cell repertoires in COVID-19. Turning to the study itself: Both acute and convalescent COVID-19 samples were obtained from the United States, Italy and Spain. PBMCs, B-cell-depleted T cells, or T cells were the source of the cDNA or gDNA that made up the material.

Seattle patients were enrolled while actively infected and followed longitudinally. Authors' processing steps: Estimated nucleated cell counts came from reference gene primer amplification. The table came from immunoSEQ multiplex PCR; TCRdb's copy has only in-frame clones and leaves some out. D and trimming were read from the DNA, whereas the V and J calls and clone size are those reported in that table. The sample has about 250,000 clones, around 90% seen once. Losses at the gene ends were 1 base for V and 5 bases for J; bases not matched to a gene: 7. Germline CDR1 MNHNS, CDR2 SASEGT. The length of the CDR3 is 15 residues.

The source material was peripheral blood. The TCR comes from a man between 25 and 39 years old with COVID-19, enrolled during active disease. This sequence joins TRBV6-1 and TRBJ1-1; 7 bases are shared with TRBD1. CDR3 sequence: CASSEEGALGTEAFF. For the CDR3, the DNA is TGTGCCAGCAGTGAAGAGGGGGCTTTGGGAACTGAAGCTTTCTTT.